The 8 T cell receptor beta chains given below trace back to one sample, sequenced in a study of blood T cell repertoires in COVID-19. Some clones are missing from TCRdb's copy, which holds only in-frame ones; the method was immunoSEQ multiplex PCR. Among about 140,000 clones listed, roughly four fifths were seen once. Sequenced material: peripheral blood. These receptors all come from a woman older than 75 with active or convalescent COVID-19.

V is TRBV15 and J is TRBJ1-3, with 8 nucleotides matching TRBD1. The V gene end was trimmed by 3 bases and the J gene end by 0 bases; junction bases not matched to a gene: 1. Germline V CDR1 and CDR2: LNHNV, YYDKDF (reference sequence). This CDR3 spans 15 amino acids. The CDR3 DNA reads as TGTGCCACCAGCAGGGACAGGGTCTCTGGAAACACCATATATTTT. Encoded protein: CATSRDRVSGNTIYF.

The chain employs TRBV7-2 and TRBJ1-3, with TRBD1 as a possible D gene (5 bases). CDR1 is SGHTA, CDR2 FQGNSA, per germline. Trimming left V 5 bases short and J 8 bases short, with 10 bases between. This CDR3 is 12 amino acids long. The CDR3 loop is CASSLGGDTIYF. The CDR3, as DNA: TGTGCCAGCAGCCTCGGGGGAGACACCATATATTTT. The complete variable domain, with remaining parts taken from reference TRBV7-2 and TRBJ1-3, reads GAGVSQSPSNKVTEKGKDVELRCDPISGHTALYWYRQSLGQGLEFLIYFQGNSAPDKSGLPSDRFSAERTGGSVSTLTIQRTQQEDSAVYLCASSLGGDTIYFGEGSWLTVV.

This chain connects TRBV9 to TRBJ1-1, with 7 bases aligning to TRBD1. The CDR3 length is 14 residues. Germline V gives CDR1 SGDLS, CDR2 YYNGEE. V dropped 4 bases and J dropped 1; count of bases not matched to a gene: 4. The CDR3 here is CASSMGTANTEAFF. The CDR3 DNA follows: TGTGCCAGCAGCATGGGGACAGCGAACACTGAAGCTTTCTTT.

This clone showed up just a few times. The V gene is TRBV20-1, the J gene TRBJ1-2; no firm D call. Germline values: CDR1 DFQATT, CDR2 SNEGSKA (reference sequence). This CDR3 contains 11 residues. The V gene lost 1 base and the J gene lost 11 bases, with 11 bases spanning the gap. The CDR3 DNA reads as TGCAGTGCTAGAGGAGGAGGGAGGTACACCTTC. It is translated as CSARGGGRYTF.

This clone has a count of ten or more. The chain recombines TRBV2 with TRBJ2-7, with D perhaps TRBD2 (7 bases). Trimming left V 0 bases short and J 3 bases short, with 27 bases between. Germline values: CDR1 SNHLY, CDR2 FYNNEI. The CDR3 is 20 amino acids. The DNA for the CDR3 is TGTGCCAGCAGTGAAGCGCTTCGGCCGGGGGGCCTCCCTTCAAGCTACGAGCAGTACTTC. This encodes CASSEALRPGGLPSSYEQYF. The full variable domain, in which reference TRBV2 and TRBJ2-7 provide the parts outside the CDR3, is EPEVTQTPSHQVTQMGQEVILRCVPISNHLYFYWYRQILGQKVEFLVSFYNNEISEKSEIFDDQFSVERPDGSNFTLKIRSTKLEDSAMYFCASSEALRPGGLPSSYEQYFGPGTRLTVT.

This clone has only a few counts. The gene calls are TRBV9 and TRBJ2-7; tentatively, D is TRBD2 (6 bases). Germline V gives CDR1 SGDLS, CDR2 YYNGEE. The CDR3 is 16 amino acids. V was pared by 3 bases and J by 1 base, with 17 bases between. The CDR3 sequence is CASSAQRWRGSYEQYF. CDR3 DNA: TGTGCCAGCAGCGCCCAAAGGTGGCGGGGTTCCTACGAGCAGTACTTC.

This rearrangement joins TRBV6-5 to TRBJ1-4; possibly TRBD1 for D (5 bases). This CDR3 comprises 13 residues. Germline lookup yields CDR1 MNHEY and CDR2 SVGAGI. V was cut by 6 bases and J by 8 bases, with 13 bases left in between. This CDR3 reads CASSRTPPEKLFF. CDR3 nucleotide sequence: TGTGCCAGCAGCCGGACACCCCCGGAAAAACTGTTTTTT.

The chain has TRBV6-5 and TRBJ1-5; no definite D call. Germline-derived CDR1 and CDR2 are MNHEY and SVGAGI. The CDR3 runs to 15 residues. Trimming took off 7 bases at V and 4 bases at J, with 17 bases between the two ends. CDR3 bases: TGTGCCAGCACGTACGGCGGTACCTTAAATCAGCCCCAGCATTTT. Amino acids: CASTYGGTLNQPQHF.